Each of the 18 T cell receptor beta chains below was sequenced from the same sample in a study of Ad26.COV2.S vaccination and SARS-CoV-2 variants. Treatment given: around 19 received Ad26.COV2.S at low or high dose, single or two shots; roughly five received placebo; per-sample allocation not given. The samples date from day 63 after the first vaccine or placebo injection. Using immunoSEQ multiplex PCR, the repertoire was profiled, and TCRdb retains in-frame clones only, with some absent. The table includes around 340,000 clones, around 88% detected once. The specimen comprised peripheral blood, sampled in a trial of Ad26.COV2.S vaccine versus placebo. The receptors shown here come from a person between 18 and 65 years old who received the Ad26.COV2.S COVID-19 vaccine or a placebo.

This chain uses TRBV5-8 with TRBJ2-7, with a weak D call TRBD1 (6 bases). The CDR3 extends over 13 amino acids. V was trimmed by 4 bases and J by 1 base, leaving 9 bases between them. Germline loops: CDR1 SGHTS, CDR2 YDEGEE. In nucleotides, the CDR3 is TGTGCCAGCAGCATTACAGGGTCCTACGAGCAGTACTTC. It is translated as CASSITGSYEQYF. Looking up the rest from reference TRBV5-8 and TRBJ2-7 gives the full variable domain: EAGVTQSPTHLIKTRGQQATLRCSPISGHTSVYWYQQALGLGLQFLLWYDEGEERNRGNFPPRFSGRQFPNYSSELNVNALELEDSALYLCASSITGSYEQYFGPGTRLTVT.

This chain joins TRBV2 and TRBJ1-1; 7 bases fit TRBD1. The length of the CDR3 is 15 residues. J gave up 8 bases and V 1 base, and 10 bases lay outside the gene matches. Germline V gives CDR1 SNHLY, CDR2 FYNNEI. The CDR3 reads CASSEGKGQSVEAFF. In nucleotides, the CDR3 is TGTGCCAGCAGTGAAGGGAAGGGACAGTCTGTCGAAGCTTTCTTT.

This chain uses TRBV12-3 or TRBV12-4 with TRBJ1-2; D call uncertain. V shed 8 bases and J shed 5 bases, with 12 bases lying between them. The CDR3 has 12 residues. The CDR3: CASGGRGYGYTF. CDR3 in DNA: TGTGCCAGCGGTGGACGGGGTTATGGCTACACCTTC.

This chain uses TRBV10-3 with TRBJ1-5, with D unclear. Germline values: CDR1 ENHRY, CDR2 SYGVKD. Trimming cost V 5 bases and J 4 bases, with 9 bases left between them. The CDR3 contains 13 residues. As DNA, the CDR3 is TGTGCCATCAGTCTGGGTCCTAATCAGCCCCAGCATTTT. Protein product: CAISLGPNQPQHF.

This clone has more than one count but fewer than ten. V usage is TRBV19 and J usage is TRBJ1-1; 9 bases are a match to TRBD1. V lost 7 bases and J lost 2; bases outside the gene matches: 11. The CDR3 consists of 16 residues. Germline assignment: CDR1 LNHDA and CDR2 SQIVND (reference sequence). In DNA form, the CDR3 reads TGTGCCAGTAATCCCCAGTCGGGACAGGGAAACACTGAAGCTTTCTTT. Protein sequence: CASNPQSGQGNTEAFF. The whole variable domain, filled in from reference TRBV19 and TRBJ1-1, reads DGGITQSPKYLFRKEGQNVTLSCEQNLNHDAMYWYRQDPGQGLRLIYYSQIVNDFQKGDIAEGYSVSREKKESFPLTVTSAQKNPTAFYLCASNPQSGQGNTEAFFGQGTRLTVV.

The chain recombines TRBV11-3 with TRBJ2-3, with 11 positions matching TRBD2. This CDR3 region has 17 residues. The germline CDR1 and CDR2 sequences are SGHNT and YENEEA. Trimming cost V 1 base and J 7 bases; bases outside gene matches: 10. The CDR3, as DNA: TGTGCCAGCAGCTTAGTCCTAGCGGGGGGCGGCGCTAATACGCAGTATTTT. Its protein product is CASSLVLAGGGANTQYF.

The chain has TRBV27 and TRBJ2-5; TRBD2 aligns across 10 bases. Germline CDR1 reads MNHEY; CDR2 reads SMNVEV (reference sequence). Unmatched junction bases numbered 15, after V lost 4 bases and J lost 1 base. There are 19 residues in the CDR3. The CDR3 is CASSSSFSSGGYSQETQYF. The CDR3 nucleotides read TGTGCCAGCAGTTCGTCTTTCTCTAGCGGGGGATATTCCCAAGAGACCCAGTACTTC.

The chain combines TRBV6-6 with TRBJ1-5; no definite D call. Germline V lookup: CDR1 MNHNY, CDR2 SVGAGI (reference sequence). The CDR3 is 13 amino acids. Trimming left V 1 base short and J 3 bases short, with 4 bases between. The CDR3: CASSYLDNQPQHF. CDR3 sequence (DNA): TGTGCCAGCAGTTACTTGGACAATCAGCCCCAGCATTTT.

The chain recombines TRBV9 with TRBJ2-3; no clear D gene. Germline V CDR1 and CDR2: SGDLS, YYNGEE. The germline V and J ends were trimmed by 0 bases and 3 bases, with 8 bases remaining between them. This CDR3 comprises 14 residues. The chain's CDR3 is CASSVGPDTDTQYF. CDR3 DNA sequence: TGTGCCAGCAGCGTAGGGCCGGATACAGATACGCAGTATTTT.

The count of this clone is one. The V call is TRBV19, the J call TRBJ1-1; TRBD1 matches at 9 bases. V lost 1 base to trimming and J lost 4 bases; unmatched junction nucleotides: 13. The germline gives CDR1 LNHDA, CDR2 SQIVND (reference sequence). This CDR3 has 18 residues. CDR3 protein: CASSIGPDRGLKITEAFF. The CDR3 nucleotides are TGTGCCAGTAGTATAGGTCCGGACAGGGGTTTAAAAATCACTGAAGCTTTCTTT.

DNA of the CDR3: TGTGCCAGCAGGTTATCCGGACAGGATCTTTATAGCAATCAGCCCCAGCATTTT. Translated, it gives CASRLSGQDLYSNQPQHF. The chain couples TRBV7-3 to TRBJ1-5, with 7 nucleotides matching TRBD1. The CDR3 covers 18 residues. The V gene end was trimmed by 6 bases and the J gene end by 0 bases; junction bases not matched to a gene: 14. In germline, CDR1 is SGHTA, CDR2 FQGTGA.

Many counts were recorded for this clone. The V and J genes are TRBV28 and TRBJ2-2; 9 bases line up with TRBD2. V was clipped by 4 bases and J by 5 bases; unmatched bases: 11. The CDR3 sequence is 17 residues long. Germline V lookup: CDR1 MDHEN, CDR2 SYDVKM. The chain's CDR3 is CASSSTSGWTTTGELFF. CDR3 in DNA: TGTGCCAGCAGTTCGACTAGCGGCTGGACCACAACCGGGGAGCTGTTTTTT.

The rearrangement links TRBV3-1 (or the pseudogene TRBV3-2) to TRBJ2-5; unclear D gene. V was trimmed by 4 bases and J by 2 bases, leaving 5 bases between them. The germline CDR1 and CDR2 sequences are LGHDT and YNNKEL (reference sequence). This CDR3 spans 12 amino acids. The CDR3 spells CASSLRQETQYF. The CDR3 nucleotides read TGTGCCAGCAGCCTCAGACAAGAGACCCAGTACTTC.

This chain joins TRBV6-5 and TRBJ2-1; D is tentatively TRBD1 or TRBD2 (5 bases each). Between the trimmed V and J ends, which lost 7 bases and 3 bases, there was a span of 10 bases. The CDR3 extends over 13 amino acids. In germline, CDR1 is MNHEY, CDR2 SVGAGI. The CDR3 coding sequence is TGTGCCAGCACAGGGAGCGTCTACAATGAGCAGTTCTTC. It codes for CASTGSVYNEQFF.

The chain has TRBV7-7 and TRBJ2-5; tentative D call: TRBD2 (6 bases). The CDR3 totals 15 residues. Trimming shortened V by 2 bases and J by 0 bases, and 10 bases separated the two germline ends. Germline assignment: CDR1 SSHAT and CDR2 FNYEAQ (reference sequence). The CDR3 region is CASSLNSGYQETQYF. CDR3 nucleotide sequence: TGTGCCAGCAGCTTAAATAGCGGATACCAAGAGACCCAGTACTTC. The full variable domain, its missing parts supplied by reference TRBV7-7 and TRBJ2-5, is GAGVSQSPRYKVTKRGQDVTLRCDPISSHATLYWYQQALGQGPEFLTYFNYEAQPDKSGLPSDRFSAERPEGSISTLTIQRTEQRDSAMYRCASSLNSGYQETQYFGPGTRLLVL.

The V call is TRBV28, the J call TRBJ2-1, with 13 bases aligning to TRBD2. Germline lookup yields CDR1 MDHEN and CDR2 SYDVKM. This CDR3 spans 16 amino acids. V was clipped by 6 bases and J by 0 bases; unmatched bases: 2. For the CDR3, the DNA is TGTGCCAGCAGCCGGACTAGCGGGAGCTCCTACAATGAGCAGTTCTTC. It is translated as CASSRTSGSSYNEQFF.

This rearrangement joins TRBV28 to TRBJ2-1; 13 positions match TRBD2. The trim removed 5 bases at V and 8 bases at J, leaving 6 bases unmatched. The CDR3 runs to 15 residues. Germline V gene lookup returns CDR1 MDHEN and CDR2 SYDVKM. The CDR3 DNA is TGTGCCAGCAGTCTACTAGCGGGAGGGCCCCATGAGCAGTTCTTC. It is translated as CASSLLAGGPHEQFF.

V is TRBV7-2 and J is TRBJ1-1; 8 nucleotides agree with TRBD1. Germline V CDR1 and CDR2: SGHTA, FQGNSA. V was clipped by 1 base and J by 1 base; unmatched bases: 2. The length of the CDR3 is 15 residues. The CDR3 bases are TGTGCCAGCAGCTTAGGACAGGGGACGAACACTGAAGCTTTCTTT. Translating it yields CASSLGQGTNTEAFF.